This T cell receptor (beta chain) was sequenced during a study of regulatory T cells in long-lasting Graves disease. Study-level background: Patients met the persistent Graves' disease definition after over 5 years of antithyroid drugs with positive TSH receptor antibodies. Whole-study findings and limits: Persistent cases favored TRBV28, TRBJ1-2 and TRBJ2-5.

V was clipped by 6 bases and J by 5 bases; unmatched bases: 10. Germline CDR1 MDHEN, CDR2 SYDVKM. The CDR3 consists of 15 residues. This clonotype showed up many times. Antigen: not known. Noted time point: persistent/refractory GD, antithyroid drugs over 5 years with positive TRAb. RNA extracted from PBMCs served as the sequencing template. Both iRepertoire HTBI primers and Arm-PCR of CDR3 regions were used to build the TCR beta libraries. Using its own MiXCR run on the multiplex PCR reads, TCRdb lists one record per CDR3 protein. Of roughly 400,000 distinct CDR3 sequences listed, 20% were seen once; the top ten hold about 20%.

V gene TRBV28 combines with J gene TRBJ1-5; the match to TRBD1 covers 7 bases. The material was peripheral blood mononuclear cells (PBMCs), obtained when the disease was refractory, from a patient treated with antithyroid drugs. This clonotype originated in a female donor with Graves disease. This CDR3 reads CASRAGQERHQPQHF. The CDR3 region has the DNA TGTGCCAGCAGAGCCGGACAGGAGCGACATCAGCCCCAGCATTTT.